A selection of T cell receptor beta chains follows, all from one sample in a study of blood T cell repertoires in COVID-19. Assay used: immunoSEQ multiplex PCR; TCRdb lists only in-frame clones, some missing. Of under 100,000 clones detected, around 87% appear once; the ten largest clones hold roughly 5.1%. Sequencing used peripheral blood. All receptors come from a man aged 35-49 years with acute or convalescent COVID-19. CDR3s include the opening cysteine and the closing phenylalanine or tryptophan. The order of the fields is V gene, J gene, D gene, clone size, CDR3 DNA, CDR3 protein. The D gene is left open where the match is weak. Expanded clones get a size class; other rows say once, few or many, or leave the size out.

V: TRBV4-1; J: TRBJ2-3; D: TRBD1; size: .; DNA: TGCGCCAGCAGCCAAGAGGACAGGGTCACAGATACGCAGTATTTT; CDR3: CASSQEDRVTDTQYF
V: TRBV14; J: TRBJ2-7; D: TRBD1; size: few; DNA: TGTGCCAGCAACAAGGGCCCCGGGACAGCGGCGAATCAGTACTTC; CDR3: CASNKGPGTAANQYF
V: TRBV30; J: TRBJ1-5; D: TRBD1; size: once; DNA: TGTGCCTGGAGGAAAAAGGGGGCTAGTAGCAATCAGCCCCAGCATTTT; CDR3: CAWRKKGASSNQPQHF
V: TRBV30; J: TRBJ1-4; D: .; size: .; DNA: TGTGCCTGGAGTAGGGGGGGCACTAATGAAAAACTGTTTTTT; CDR3: CAWSRGGTNEKLFF
V: TRBV7-9; J: TRBJ2-7; D: .; size: .; DNA: TGTGCCAGCAGCGAAAACAGGGCCTACGAGCAGTACTTC; CDR3: CASSENRAYEQYF
V: TRBV6-5; J: TRBJ2-7; D: TRBD1; size: .; DNA: TGTGCCAGCAGTTACTCCGGGACAGGGCCGTCCTACGAGCAGTACTTC; CDR3: CASSYSGTGPSYEQYF
V: TRBV7-9; J: TRBJ2-7; D: TRBD2; size: .; DNA: TGTGCCAGCAGCTTAGTTAGCGGGGTTACGAGGCAGTACTTC; CDR3: CASSLVSGVTRQYF
V: TRBV3-1/TRBV3-2; J: TRBJ1-2; D: .; size: .; DNA: TGTGCCAGCAATTGGGAGGGGAAAAGAGGCTACACCTTC; CDR3: CASNWEGKRGYTF
V: TRBV2; J: TRBJ2-1; D: TRBD2; size: .; DNA: TGTGCCAGCAGTGGATTAGCGGGAGGCGTGGATGAGCAGTTCTTC; CDR3: CASSGLAGGVDEQFF
V: TRBV5-5; J: TRBJ1-2; D: .; size: .; DNA: TGTGCCAGCAGCACGTCGGACAGAACTTCCTATAACTATGGCTACACCTTC; CDR3: CASSTSDRTSYNYGYTF
V: TRBV19; J: TRBJ2-1; D: .; size: .; DNA: TGTGCCAGTAGTATATCCCTTAACTCCTACAATGAGCAGTTCTTC; CDR3: CASSISLNSYNEQFF
V: TRBV4-1; J: TRBJ1-6; D: .; size: .; DNA: TGCGCCAGCAGCCCGCAGGACTCCCAAAATTCACCCCTCCACTTT; CDR3: CASSPQDSQNSPLHF
V: TRBV10-2; J: TRBJ1-1; D: TRBD1; size: few; DNA: TGCGCCAGCAGCGACAGGGGAGGCACTGAAGCTTTCTTT; CDR3: CASSDRGGTEAFF
V: TRBV29-1; J: TRBJ2-7; D: TRBD2; size: .; DNA: TGCAGCGTTGATTCCGCGGGAGGGTCCGAGCAGTACTTC; CDR3: CSVDSAGGSEQYF
V: TRBV3-1/TRBV3-2; J: TRBJ2-2; D: .; size: .; DNA: TGTGCCAGCAGTGGAACAGGAACCGGGGAGCTGTTTTTT; CDR3: CASSGTGTGELFF
V: TRBV2; J: TRBJ1-3; D: TRBD1; size: .; DNA: TGTGCCAGCAGTGAAAGCGGAGGGGGCGGAAACACCATATATTTT; CDR3: CASSESGGGGNTIYF
V: TRBV18; J: TRBJ1-4; D: .; size: .; DNA: TGTGCCAGCTCACCCGTACGGGAAAAACTGTTTTTT; CDR3: CASSPVREKLFF
V: TRBV6-2/TRBV6-3; J: TRBJ1-2; D: TRBD1; size: .; DNA: TGTGCCAGCAGTTCCACCGGACAGGGAGGGTATGGCTACACCTTC; CDR3: CASSSTGQGGYGYTF
V: TRBV19; J: TRBJ1-1; D: TRBD1; size: .; DNA: TGTGCCAGTAGTTTCAGGGGGTCGGGTAACACTGAAGCTTTCTTT; CDR3: CASSFRGSGNTEAFF
V: TRBV27; J: TRBJ2-7; D: TRBD2; size: few; DNA: TGTGCCAGCGGAAAGCGGGGCCGAGGGGACGAGCAGTACTTC; CDR3: CASGKRGRGDEQYF
V: TRBV5-6; J: TRBJ2-3; D: TRBD1; size: once; DNA: TGTGCCAGCAGCCTGATGAGGGGGCAAGATACGCAGTATTTT; CDR3: CASSLMRGQDTQYF
V: TRBV7-9; J: TRBJ2-1; D: TRBD2; size: .; DNA: TGTGCCAGCAGCTTACTAGCGGGGGGCTACAATGAGCAGTTCTTC; CDR3: CASSLLAGGYNEQFF
V: TRBV19; J: TRBJ2-5; D: TRBD1; size: .; DNA: TGTGCCAGTAGTAGGGGGACAGGGTCCAGGGAGACCCAGTACTTC; CDR3: CASSRGTGSRETQYF
V: TRBV12-5; J: TRBJ1-5; D: .; size: .; DNA: TGTGCTAGTGGTGTGACAGATAGCAATCAGCCCCAGCATTTT; CDR3: CASGVTDSNQPQHF
V: TRBV5-1; J: TRBJ2-5; D: .; size: .; DNA: TGCGCCAGCAGCGACGTTGGTGGGAGTGCCAGAGAGACCCAGTACTTC; CDR3: CASSDVGGSARETQYF
V: TRBV7-8; J: TRBJ2-3; D: TRBD2; size: .; DNA: TGTGCCAGCAGCCCCTTCGGACTAGCGGGAGGGCCGAGGGATACGCAGTATTTT; CDR3: CASSPFGLAGGPRDTQYF
V: TRBV7-9; J: TRBJ2-5; D: TRBD1; size: .; DNA: TGTGCCAGCAGTTCCAGGGGGCCAGAGACCCAGTACTTC; CDR3: CASSSRGPETQYF